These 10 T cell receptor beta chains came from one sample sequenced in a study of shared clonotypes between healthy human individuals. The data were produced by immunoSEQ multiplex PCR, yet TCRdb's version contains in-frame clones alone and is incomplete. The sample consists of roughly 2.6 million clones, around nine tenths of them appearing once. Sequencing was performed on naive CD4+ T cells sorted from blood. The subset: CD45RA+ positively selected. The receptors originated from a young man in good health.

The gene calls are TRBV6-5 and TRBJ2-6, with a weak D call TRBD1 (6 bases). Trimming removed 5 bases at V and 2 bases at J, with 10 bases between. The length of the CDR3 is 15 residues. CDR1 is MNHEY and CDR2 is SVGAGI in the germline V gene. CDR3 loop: CASSRTAPGANVLTF. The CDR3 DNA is TGTGCCAGCAGTCGGACAGCCCCTGGGGCCAACGTCCTGACTTTC.

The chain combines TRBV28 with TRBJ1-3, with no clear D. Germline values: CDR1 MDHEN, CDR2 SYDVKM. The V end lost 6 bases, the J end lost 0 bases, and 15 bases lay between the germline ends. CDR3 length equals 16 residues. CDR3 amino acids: CASSPTDSFSGNTIYF. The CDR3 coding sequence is TGTGCCAGCAGCCCCACTGATAGCTTCTCTGGAAACACCATATATTTT.

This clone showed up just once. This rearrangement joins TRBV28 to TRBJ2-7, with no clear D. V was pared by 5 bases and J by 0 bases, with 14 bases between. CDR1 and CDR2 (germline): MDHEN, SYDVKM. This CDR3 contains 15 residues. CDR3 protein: CASSLGQASSYEQYF. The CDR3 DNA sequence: TGTGCCAGCAGTCTTGGGCAGGCAAGCTCCTACGAGCAGTACTTC. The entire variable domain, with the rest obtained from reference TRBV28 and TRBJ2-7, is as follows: DVKVTQSSRYLVKRTGEKVFLECVQDMDHENMFWYRQDPGLGLRLIYFSYDVKMKEKGDIPEGYSVSREKKERFSLILESASTNQTSMYLCASSLGQASSYEQYFGPGTRLTVT.

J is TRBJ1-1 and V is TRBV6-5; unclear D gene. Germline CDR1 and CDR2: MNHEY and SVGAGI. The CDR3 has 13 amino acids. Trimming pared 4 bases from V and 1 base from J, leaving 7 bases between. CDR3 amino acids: CASSSNSNTEAFF. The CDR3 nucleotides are TGTGCCAGCAGTTCCAATTCGAACACTGAAGCTTTCTTT.

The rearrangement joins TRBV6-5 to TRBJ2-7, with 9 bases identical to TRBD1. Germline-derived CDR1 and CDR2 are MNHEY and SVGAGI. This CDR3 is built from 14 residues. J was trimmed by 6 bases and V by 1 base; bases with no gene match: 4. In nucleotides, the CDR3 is TGTGCCAGCAGTTACTTGGGACAGGGCTCCGAGCAGTACTTC. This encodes CASSYLGQGSEQYF.

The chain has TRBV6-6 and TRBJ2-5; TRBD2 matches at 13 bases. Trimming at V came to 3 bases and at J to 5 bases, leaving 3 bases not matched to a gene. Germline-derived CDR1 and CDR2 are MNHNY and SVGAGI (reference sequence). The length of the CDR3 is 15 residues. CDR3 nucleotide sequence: TGTGCCAGCAGTTATGGGACTAGCGGGACTGAGACCCAGTACTTC. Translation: CASSYGTSGTETQYF.

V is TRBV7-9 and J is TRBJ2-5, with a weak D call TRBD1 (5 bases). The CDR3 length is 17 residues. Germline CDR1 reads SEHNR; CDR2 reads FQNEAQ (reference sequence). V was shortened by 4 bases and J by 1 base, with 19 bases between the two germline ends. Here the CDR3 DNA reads TGTGCCAGCAGCTCCATTAGTTCGACAGATATCCAAGAGACCCAGTACTTC. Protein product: CASSSISSTDIQETQYF.

CDR3 coding DNA: TGTGCCAGCAGTGAATTAGTCAGGGTAGCCGGGGAGCTGTTTTTT. It translates to CASSELVRVAGELFF. This sequence joins TRBV2 and TRBJ2-2; D is possibly TRBD1 (5 bases). The germline V gene encodes CDR1 SNHLY and CDR2 FYNNEI. V was shortened by 2 bases and J by 6 bases, with 13 bases between the two germline ends. The CDR3 runs to 15 residues.

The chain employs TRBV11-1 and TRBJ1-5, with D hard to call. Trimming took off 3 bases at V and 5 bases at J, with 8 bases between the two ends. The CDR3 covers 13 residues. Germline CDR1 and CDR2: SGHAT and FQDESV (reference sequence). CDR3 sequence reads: CASSLGNHQPQHF. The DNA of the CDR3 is TGTGCCAGCAGCTTGGGCAATCATCAGCCCCAGCATTTT. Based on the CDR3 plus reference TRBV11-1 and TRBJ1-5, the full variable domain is EAEVAQSPRYKITEKSQAVAFWCDPISGHATLYWYRQILGQGPELLVQFQDESVVDDSQLPKDRFSAERLKGVDSTLKIQPAELGDSAMYLCASSLGNHQPQHFGDGTRLSIL.

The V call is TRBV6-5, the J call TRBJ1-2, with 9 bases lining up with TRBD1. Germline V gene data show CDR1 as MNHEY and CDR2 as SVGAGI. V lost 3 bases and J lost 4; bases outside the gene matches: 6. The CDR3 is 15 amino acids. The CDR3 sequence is CASSYGTGYGYGYTF. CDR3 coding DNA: TGTGCCAGCAGTTATGGGACAGGGTACGGCTATGGCTACACCTTC.